These 4 T cell receptor beta chains were all obtained from the same sample, sequenced in a study of T cells in localized non-small cell lung cancer. Sequenced by immunoSEQ multiplex PCR; TCRdb stores in-frame clones only, minus some. Altogether approximately 2,200 clones are present, roughly 25% being singletons, with the ten largest covering around 7.8%. Sequenced here: lung tumor tissue, sampled before any cancer treatment. These receptors were obtained from a woman aged 35 to 70 with stage III squamous cell lung carcinoma.

This clone was seen a few times. The V call is TRBV11-3, the J call TRBJ2-1; 10 nucleotides align to TRBD2. The CDR3 sequence is 16 residues long. CDR1 and CDR2 (germline): SGHNT, YENEEA. The ends lost 0 bases at V and 9 bases at J; junction bases unmatched: 8. CDR3 residues: CASSLDGLAGDGEQFF. DNA of the CDR3: TGTGCCAGCAGCTTAGATGGTCTAGCGGGGGACGGTGAGCAGTTCTTC.

The rearrangement links TRBV29-1 to TRBJ2-5; 13 nucleotides align to TRBD2. CDR3 length: 18 residues. The V and J ends lost 6 bases and 4 bases, in that order; junction bases with no gene match: 17. Germline assignment: CDR1 SQVTM and CDR2 ANQGSEA. CDR3 amino acids: CSVHVGLAGSRRGETQYF. The CDR3 DNA sequence: TGCAGCGTCCACGTGGGACTAGCGGGATCCCGGCGGGGAGAGACCCAGTACTTC.

By proportion, this clone is medium-sized. The V and J genes are TRBV6-8 and TRBJ2-3; 12 bases align to TRBD1. J lost 4 bases, V lost 7 bases, and 9 bases had no gene match. This CDR3 comprises 16 residues. Germline V gene data show CDR1 as MNHGY and CDR2 as SAAAGT. CDR3 amino acids: CASNRPGQGAADTQYF. The DNA for the CDR3 is TGTGCCAGCAACCGACCGGGACAGGGGGCAGCAGATACGCAGTATTTT.

This rearrangement joins TRBV11-3 to TRBJ2-6; a possible D gene is TRBD2 (5 bases). Germline CDR1 reads SGHNT; CDR2 reads YENEEA. The CDR3 runs 16 residues. With 5 bases removed from V and 1 base from J, the gap between germline ends came to 12 bases. The CDR3 DNA follows: TGTGCCAGCAGCGCACAACGGGAATCTGGGGCCAACGTCCTGACTTTC. Translated, it gives CASSAQRESGANVLTF. Full variable domain (outside the CDR3, taken from reference TRBV11-3 and TRBJ2-6): EAGVVQSPRYKIIEKKQPVAFWCNPISGHNTLYWYLQNLGQGPELLIRYENEEAVDDSQLPKDRFSAERLKGVDSTLKIQPAELGDSAVYLCASSAQRESGANVLTFGAGSRLTVL.